Listed here are 15 T cell receptor beta chains from one sample, sequenced in a study of cytomegalovirus exposure and HLA in healthy donors. The PCR made use of 60 Vbeta and 13 Jbeta primers. Clones were sequenced by immunoSEQ multiplex PCR, and TCRdb holds only the in-frame ones, with some missing. The sample consists of under 200,000 clones, 80% of them appearing once. Sequencing used PBMCs. The receptors were gathered from a man in his thirties or forties in good health and CMV-seronegative.

The chain employs TRBV5-1 and TRBJ1-2; D is uncertain. Germline V CDR1 and CDR2: SGHRS, YFSETQ. There are 13 residues in the CDR3. Trimming pared 0 bases from V and 4 bases from J, leaving 7 bases between. CDR3 coding DNA: TGCGCCAGCAGCTTGGGGGCAGCCTATGGCTACACCTTC. It yields the protein CASSLGAAYGYTF.

The gene calls are TRBV6-1 and TRBJ2-3; 14 nucleotides line up with TRBD2. With V trimmed by 3 bases and J by 2 bases, 1 base remained unmatched. This CDR3 is 16 amino acids long. Germline lookup yields CDR1 MNHNS and CDR2 SASEGT. Written as DNA, the CDR3 is TGTGCCAGCAGTGAGGGACTAGCGGGAGACACAGATACGCAGTATTTT. As protein: CASSEGLAGDTDTQYF.

The chain is built from TRBV7-6 and TRBJ1-1; D remains ambiguous. This CDR3 has 13 residues. Germline V gene lookup returns CDR1 SGHVS and CDR2 FNYEAQ. The CDR3 protein is CVRAGMMNTEAFF. The DNA for the CDR3 is TGTGTCCGCGCGGGGATGATGAACACTGAAGCTTTCTTT.

This clone was recorded a few times. The V call is TRBV5-5, the J call TRBJ2-2; 12 bases match TRBD1. The trim removed 4 bases at V and 7 bases at J, leaving 5 bases unmatched. This CDR3 has 15 amino acids. Germline-derived CDR1 and CDR2 are SGHKS and YYEKEE (reference sequence). The CDR3 here is CASSVGQGAIGELFF. The CDR3 nucleotides are TGTGCCAGCAGCGTGGGACAGGGGGCGATCGGGGAGCTGTTTTTT.

As DNA, the CDR3 is TGTGCCAGCTCACCTACGCAGGGGGCGCGATCCTACGAGCAGTACTTC. Translation gives CASSPTQGARSYEQYF. The genes are TRBV18 and TRBJ2-7; 8 nucleotides align to TRBD1. CDR3 length: 16 residues. In germline, CDR1 is KGHSH, CDR2 LQKENI. Trimming at V came to 3 bases and at J to 1 base, leaving 8 bases not matched to a gene.

J is TRBJ1-5 and V is TRBV23-1; a possible D gene is TRBD1 (5 bases). Being an ORF, TRBV23-1 has a function that is uncertain. Between the trimmed V and J ends, which lost 0 bases and 0 bases, there was a span of 9 bases. The CDR3 has 16 amino acids. The CDR3 nucleotides are TGCGCCAGCAGTCAATCGAAACAGGATAGCAATCAGCCCCAGCATTTT. As protein: CASSQSKQDSNQPQHF.

The chain uses TRBV7-3 and TRBJ2-1; TRBD2 agrees at 8 bases. Germline V gene sequence: CDR1 SGHTA, CDR2 FQGTGA. CDR3 size: 15 residues. The J segment lost 6 bases and the V segment lost 6 bases, leaving 10 bases of the junction unmatched. CDR3 protein: CASRLAAGVSNEQFF. The DNA of the CDR3 is TGTGCCAGCAGATTAGCAGCGGGGGTGTCCAATGAGCAGTTCTTC. Full variable domain (outside the CDR3, taken from reference TRBV7-3 and TRBJ2-1): GAGVSQTPSNKVTEKGKYVELRCDPISGHTALYWYRQSLGQGPEFLIYFQGTGAADDSGLPNDRFFAVRPEGSVSTLKIQRTERGDSAVYLCASRLAAGVSNEQFFGPGTRLTVL.

This chain joins TRBV14 and TRBJ2-7; a possible D gene is TRBD1 (6 bases). The CDR3 is 17 amino acids. Germline CDR1 SGHDN, CDR2 FVKESK. V was clipped by 1 base and J by 0 bases, with 16 bases between them. The CDR3 sequence: CASSQAWGTSLSYEQYF. CDR3 DNA sequence: TGTGCCAGCAGCCAAGCCTGGGGGACATCACTCTCCTACGAGCAGTACTTC.

This rearrangement joins TRBV5-1 to TRBJ2-1; 9 nucleotides match TRBD1. CDR1 SGHRS and CDR2 YFSETQ come from the germline V gene. Trimming removed 2 bases from V and 8 bases from J; junction bases left unmatched: 17. This CDR3 is built from 18 residues. The CDR3 here is CASSLPPWGQGYNDEQFF. The CDR3 nucleotides are TGCGCCAGCAGCTTACCCCCCTGGGGACAGGGTTACAACGATGAGCAGTTCTTC.

V usage is TRBV7-2 and J usage is TRBJ1-3, with D unclear. Germline V gives CDR1 SGHTA, CDR2 FQGNSA. V dropped 1 base and J dropped 2 bases, with 12 bases sitting between them. This CDR3 spans 16 amino acids. CDR3 bases: TGTGCCAGCAGCTTAGTTGCGTCCAATGCTGGAAACACCATATATTTT. Amino acids: CASSLVASNAGNTIYF.

The V call is TRBV13, the J call TRBJ2-7, with 11 positions matching TRBD1. The CDR3 is 17 amino acids. Losses at the gene ends were 6 bases for V and 3 bases for J; bases not matched to a gene: 13. Germline assignment: CDR1 PRHDT and CDR2 FYEKMQ (reference sequence). Here the CDR3 DNA reads TGTGCCAGCAGTTACCGGGACAGGGGGAAATTTTACTACGAGCAGTACTTC. This gives the protein CASSYRDRGKFYYEQYF.

The rearrangement joins TRBV15 to TRBJ2-3; D uncertain. Per the germline V gene, CDR1 is LNHNV and CDR2 is YYDKDF (reference sequence). The CDR3 contains 12 residues. Trimming stripped 5 bases from V and 6 bases from J, with 9 bases between. CDR3 DNA sequence: TGTGCCACCAGCGCGCTTCCCGATACGCAGTATTTT. As protein: CATSALPDTQYF.

The V call is TRBV7-8, the J call TRBJ2-7; 7 positions match TRBD2. The CDR3 is 17 amino acids. CDR1 and CDR2 from the germline V gene are SGHVS and FQNEAQ. V shed 7 bases, J shed 4 bases, and the junction held 19 bases outside the gene matches. The DNA for the CDR3 is TGTGCCAGCACCAAGGTCGGGGGGAGGTTGCTTACTTACGAGCAGTACTTC. Translated: CASTKVGGRLLTYEQYF.

Of note for this clone: This same CDR3 is encoded by further DNA sequences in the sample. The rearrangement links TRBV6-6 to TRBJ1-1, with D possibly TRBD1 on 6 matching bases. V was pared by 6 bases and J by 0 bases, with 11 bases between. The CDR3 is 14 amino acids. CDR1 MNHNY and CDR2 SVGAGI come from the germline V gene (reference sequence). CDR3 in DNA: TGTGCCAGCAGCTACGGACAGATGAACACTGAAGCTTTCTTT. It yields the protein CASSYGQMNTEAFF.

This sequence joins TRBV4-3 and TRBJ1-3; D gene uncertain. This CDR3 spans 16 amino acids. The germline V gene encodes CDR1 LGHNA and CDR2 YSLEER. With 0 bases removed from V and 3 bases from J, the gap between germline ends came to 12 bases. CDR3 nucleotides: TGCGCCAGCAGCCAAGAGAGGGTATCCTTTGGAAACACCATATATTTT. Translation gives CASSQERVSFGNTIYF.